The 10 T cell receptor beta chains given below trace back to one sample, sequenced in a study of blood T cells in healthy people across ages. A second PCR, run for roughly 6 to 11 cycles, used a sample-barcoded 5' primer plus a J-beta primer mix. TCRdb analysed the 5' RACE reads with MiXCR anew, one entry per CDR3 protein. The sample has hundreds of thousands of distinct CDR3 sequences; around two thirds are singletons. Specimen: blood. These receptors were collected from a man in his thirties or forties in good health.

This chain joins TRBV6-6 and TRBJ2-1; 8 bases align to TRBD2. Per germline, CDR1 MNHNY and CDR2 SVGAGI (reference sequence). CDR3 length: 16 amino acids. The V segment lost 6 bases and the J segment 3 bases; nucleotides outside the gene matches: 10. The CDR3 here is CASSRTSGAHYNEQFF. The CDR3 region has the DNA TGTGCCAGCAGCCGAACTAGCGGAGCACACTACAATGAGCAGTTCTTC.

This sequence joins TRBV10-3 and TRBJ2-3, with 10 bases identical to TRBD1. CDR1 is ENHRY and CDR2 is SYGVKD in the germline V gene. Trimming cost V 4 bases and J 3 bases; bases outside gene matches: 4. This CDR3 has 15 amino acids. CDR3 nucleotides: TGTGCCATCAGTGCTCGGACAGGGGGGACAGATACGCAGTATTTT. Amino acids: CAISARTGGTDTQYF.

This clonotype occurred a few times. CDR3 residues: CSVGDRTPHEQYF. The CDR3 nucleotides read TGCAGCGTAGGGGACAGGACCCCGCACGAGCAGTACTTC. This sequence joins TRBV29-1 and TRBJ2-7, with 8 positions matching TRBD1. With V trimmed by 6 bases and J by 5 bases, 9 bases remained unmatched. The CDR3 covers 13 residues. CDR1 is SQVTM and CDR2 is ANQGSEA in the germline V gene.

This clonotype showed up just once. This sequence joins TRBV9 and TRBJ1-4, with D possibly matching TRBD1 (6 bases). This CDR3 is 15 amino acids long. The germline gives CDR1 SGDLS, CDR2 YYNGEE. V gave up 4 bases and J gave up 7 bases, with 17 bases separating them. The CDR3 DNA follows: TGTGCCAGCAGCTATCACGAGGGGGATGCTGAAAAACTGTTTTTT. This gives the protein CASSYHEGDAEKLFF.

This clonotype was counted between two and nine times. The CDR3 is CSVDPSTGLEAFF. CDR3 DNA sequence: TGCAGCGTTGATCCGTCGACAGGGCTTGAAGCTTTCTTT. This chain links TRBV29-1 with TRBJ1-1; 7 nucleotides agree with TRBD1. The trim removed 3 bases at V and 7 bases at J, leaving 8 bases unmatched. Germline lookup yields CDR1 SQVTM and CDR2 ANQGSEA. The CDR3 is 13 residues long.

The V gene is TRBV27, the J gene TRBJ2-1, with D maybe TRBD2 (6 bases). CDR1 is MNHEY and CDR2 is SMNVEV in the germline V gene (reference sequence). The V end was cut by 2 bases, the J end by 0 bases, with 11 bases between. The CDR3 has 16 amino acids. CDR3 sequence: CASSLGTFSSYNEQFF. The CDR3 DNA sequence: TGTGCCAGCAGTTTAGGGACTTTTAGCTCCTACAATGAGCAGTTCTTC.

The J gene is TRBJ2-4, the V gene TRBV6-6; tentatively, D is TRBD1 (6 bases). The end of the DNA aligns better with TRBJ2-7, so the J call may be wrong. The CDR3 covers 16 residues. The germline V gene has CDR1 MNHNY and CDR2 SVGAGI (reference sequence). CDR3 region: CASSYSSITQGHEQYF. The CDR3 DNA sequence: TGTGCCAGCAGTTACTCCAGCATCACACAGGGTCACGAGCAGTACTTC.

CDR3 amino acids: CSAITGHEQFF. The CDR3 DNA is TGCAGTGCCATAACAGGGCATGAGCAGTTCTTC. J is TRBJ2-1 and V is TRBV20-1; TRBD1 is a possible D gene (6 bases). Germline V gives CDR1 DFQATT, CDR2 SNEGSKA (reference sequence). The CDR3 has 11 amino acids. V lost 6 bases, J lost 8 bases, and 11 bases lay in between.

This clonotype was detected only a few times. The chain is built from TRBV7-9 and TRBJ1-1, with D tentatively TRBD1 (6 bases). V was clipped by 5 bases and J by 3 bases, with 10 bases between them. Germline CDR1 and CDR2: SEHNR and FQNEAQ (reference sequence). This CDR3 has 13 amino acids. For the CDR3, the DNA is TGTGCCAGCAGCGGACAGAGGGACACTGAAGCTTTCTTT. It codes for CASSGQRDTEAFF.

This chain uses TRBV5-1 with TRBJ1-6, with TRBD1 matching over 9 bases. CDR3 length equals 15 residues. Germline V gene sequence: CDR1 SGHRS, CDR2 YFSETQ. V dropped 4 bases and J dropped 7; count of bases not matched to a gene: 6. The CDR3, as DNA: TGCGCCAGCAGCACCACCGGGACAGGGAATTCACCCCTCCACTTT. Translating gives CASSTTGTGNSPLHF.